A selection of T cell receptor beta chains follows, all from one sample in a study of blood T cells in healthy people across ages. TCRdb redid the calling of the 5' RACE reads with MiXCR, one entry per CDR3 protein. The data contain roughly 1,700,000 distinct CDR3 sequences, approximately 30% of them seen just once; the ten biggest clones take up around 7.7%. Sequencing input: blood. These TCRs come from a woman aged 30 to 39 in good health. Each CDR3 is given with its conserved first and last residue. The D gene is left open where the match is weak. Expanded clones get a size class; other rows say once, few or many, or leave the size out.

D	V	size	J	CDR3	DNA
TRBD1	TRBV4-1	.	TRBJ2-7	CASSQESAGQGVYEQYF	TGCGCCAGCAGCCAAGAATCCGCCGGACAGGGGGTTTACGAGCAGTACTTC
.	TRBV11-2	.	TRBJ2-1	CASTLGTIDNEQFF	TGTGCCAGCACCCTCGGAACTATAGACAATGAGCAGTTCTTC
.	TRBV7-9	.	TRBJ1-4	CASSLDWGRTNKKLFF	TGTGCCAGCAGCTTAGATTGGGGCAGAACTAATAAAAAACTGTTTTTT
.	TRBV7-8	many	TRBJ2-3	CASSLSWSADTQYF	TGTGCCAGCAGTCTGTCCTGGTCCGCAGATACACAGTATTTT
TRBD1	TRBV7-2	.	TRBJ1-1	CASSPRTGREAFF	TGTGCCAGCAGCCCCCGGACAGGACGTGAAGCTTTCTTT
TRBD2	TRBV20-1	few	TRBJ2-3	CSARELAGGPSTDTQYF	TGCAGTGCTAGAGAGCTAGCGGGGGGACCTAGCACAGATACACAGTATTTT
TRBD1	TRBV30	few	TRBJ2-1	CAWSGTVSNEQFF	TGTGCCTGGTCCGGGACAGTCTCCAATGAGCAGTTCTTC
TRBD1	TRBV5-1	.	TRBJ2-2	CASIQGPNTGELFF	TGCGCCAGCATACAGGGGCCGAACACCGGGGAGCTGTTTTTT
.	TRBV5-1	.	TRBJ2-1	CASSFSVSYNEQFF	TGCGCCAGCAGCTTCTCAGTATCCTACAATGAGCAGTTCTTC
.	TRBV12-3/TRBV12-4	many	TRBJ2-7	CASSLAGGHTYEQYF	TGTGCCAGCAGTTTAGCGGGGGGCCATACCTACGAGCAGTACTTC
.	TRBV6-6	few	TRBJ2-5	CASSYEGAGRETQYF	TGTGCCAGCAGTTACGAGGGAGCAGGGCGAGAGACCCAGTACTTC
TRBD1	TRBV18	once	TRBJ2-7	CASSPGQGESYEQYF	TGTGCCAGCTCACCCGGGCAGGGGGAGTCCTACGAGCAGTACTTC
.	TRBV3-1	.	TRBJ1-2	CASSRTEPDGYTF	TGTGCCAGCAGCCGGACAGAGCCCGATGGCTACACCTTC
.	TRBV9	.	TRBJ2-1	CASSARRVAIYNEQFF	TGTGCCAGCAGCGCCCGGCGGGTTGCCATATACAATGAGCAGTTCTTC
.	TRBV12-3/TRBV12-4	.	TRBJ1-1	CASSQWRGGAGNTEAFF	TGTGCCAGCAGTCAATGGCGGGGGGGCGCGGGGAACACTGAAGCTTTCTTT